Listed here are 19 T cell receptor beta chains from one sample, sequenced in a study of blood T cells in healthy people across ages. The use of a sample-barcoded 5' primer and a J-beta primer mix characterized a second PCR of about 7 to 12 cycles. TCRdb re-called the 5' RACE reads with MiXCR, one entry per CDR3 protein. The data contain about 1.8 million distinct CDR3 sequences, less than 50% of them singletons. Sequencing was carried out using blood. All receptors come from a middle-aged woman in good health.

This clonotype appeared a few times. This sequence joins TRBV28 and TRBJ2-5, with D perhaps matching TRBD1 or TRBD2 (5 bases each). The V gene's germline CDR1 is MDHEN and CDR2 SYDVKM. With 3 bases removed from V and 5 bases from J, the gap between germline ends came to 16 bases. The length of the CDR3 is 15 residues. The CDR3 DNA sequence: TGTGCCAGCAGTTTTATGCAGGGAGAGTACGAGACCCAGTACTTC. Translation gives CASSFMQGEYETQYF. Full variable domain (missing parts from reference TRBV28 and TRBJ2-5): DVKVTQSSRYLVKRTGEKVFLECVQDMDHENMFWYRQDPGLGLRLIYFSYDVKMKEKGDIPEGYSVSREKKERFSLILESASTNQTSMYLCASSFMQGEYETQYFGPGTRLLVL.

This clonotype was recorded only once. The rearrangement links TRBV7-2 to TRBJ1-2; D call uncertain. Germline lookup yields CDR1 SGHTA and CDR2 FQGNSA. This CDR3 contains 11 residues. With 7 bases removed from V and 7 bases from J, the gap between germline ends came to 10 bases. CDR3 residues: CASKSAGGYTF. The CDR3 DNA follows: TGTGCCAGCAAATCGGCGGGTGGCTACACCTTC.

The chain uses TRBV4-2 and TRBJ2-1; TRBD1 agrees at 7 bases. Trimming took 3 bases from V and 7 from J; bases not matched to a gene: 6. This CDR3 region has 14 residues. Per germline, CDR1 LGHNA and CDR2 YNFKEQ. The CDR3 loop reads CASSHPDRENEQFF. The CDR3, as DNA: TGTGCCAGCAGCCACCCCGACAGGGAGAATGAGCAGTTCTTC.

A few counts support this clonotype. The V gene is TRBV11-1, the J gene TRBJ2-1, with 13 bases aligning to TRBD2. Germline values: CDR1 SGHAT, CDR2 FQDESV (reference sequence). The CDR3 covers 16 residues. J was trimmed by 6 bases and V by 1 base; bases with no gene match: 3. CDR3 nucleotide sequence: TGTGCCAGCAGCTTAGAGGGACTAGCGGGGTTCAATGAGCAGTTCTTC. This translates into CASSLEGLAGFNEQFF.

V and J are TRBV5-6 and TRBJ2-6; D is unresolved. The CDR3 totals 16 residues. Germline values: CDR1 SGHDT, CDR2 YYEEEE. V was cut by 2 bases and J by 2 bases, with 11 bases left in between. CDR3 nucleotides: TGTGCCAGCAGCTTCACAGACGGACCTGGGGCCAACGTCCTGACTTTC. Translating gives CASSFTDGPGANVLTF.

V is TRBV3-1 and J is TRBJ2-1; TRBD2 agrees at 7 bases. The CDR3 runs 17 residues. Germline assignment: CDR1 LGHDT and CDR2 YNNKEL (reference sequence). The ends lost 3 bases at V and 4 bases at J; junction bases unmatched: 12. This CDR3 reads CASSQSPAGTQYNEQFF. The CDR3 nucleotides are TGTGCCAGCAGCCAGTCCCCAGCGGGAACTCAATACAATGAGCAGTTCTTC.

Here the CDR3 reads CASSPYQPQHF. As DNA, the CDR3 is TGTGCCAGCAGCCCCTATCAGCCCCAGCATTTT. The rearrangement uses TRBV6-5 and TRBJ1-5; D not certain. Germline V gene data show CDR1 as MNHEY and CDR2 as SVGAGI. The CDR3 totals 11 residues. Trimming cost V 6 bases and J 5 bases, with 5 bases left between them.

J is TRBJ2-5 and V is TRBV18, with unresolved D. Trimming removed 0 bases at V and 5 bases at J, with 7 bases between. Germline CDR1 KGHSH, CDR2 LQKENI. The CDR3 runs 13 residues. CDR3 in DNA: TGTGCCAGCTCACCACCGGTGATGGAGACCCAGTACTTC. Translation gives CASSPPVMETQYF.

This clonotype has more than one count but fewer than ten. The V call is TRBV14, the J call TRBJ2-7, with D tentatively TRBD1 (6 bases). The CDR3 loop spans 13 amino acids. CDR1 is SGHDN and CDR2 is FVKESK in the germline V gene. V was clipped by 3 bases and J by 3 bases, with 9 bases between them. The CDR3 DNA is TGTGCCAGCAGCCAGTACAGGGTCTACGAGCAGTACTTC. It specifies CASSQYRVYEQYF.

The V gene is TRBV29-1, the J gene TRBJ1-1; perhaps TRBD1 as D (5 bases). CDR1 and CDR2 from the germline V gene are SQVTM and ANQGSEA. The CDR3 is 14 residues long. Trimming cost V 0 bases and J 6 bases, with 14 bases left between them. CDR3 region: CSVEEAVRAAEAFF. DNA for the CDR3: TGCAGCGTTGAAGAAGCTGTCAGGGCCGCTGAAGCTTTCTTT.

The CDR3: CASSSQSEGWADEQYF. DNA of the CDR3: TGTGCCAGCAGTTCTCAGAGCGAGGGGTGGGCGGATGAGCAGTACTTC. The chain carries TRBV6-5 and TRBJ2-5; D may correspond to TRBD1 or TRBD2 (5 bases each). CDR3 size: 16 residues. Germline loops: CDR1 MNHEY, CDR2 SVGAGI. V lost 4 bases to trimming and J lost 11 bases, with 26 bases between them.

CDR3 sequence reads: CASSLEASGGYEQYF. For the CDR3, the DNA is TGTGCCAGCAGCTTAGAAGCTAGCGGGGGGTACGAGCAGTACTTC. The rearrangement uses TRBV7-6 and TRBJ2-7, with 11 bases fitting TRBD2. There are 15 residues in the CDR3. V lost 1 base to trimming and J lost 4 bases; unmatched junction nucleotides: 3. Looked up from germline, CDR1 is SGHVS and CDR2 is FNYEAQ.

This chain joins TRBV10-3 and TRBJ2-1, with 11 bases aligning to TRBD1. V trimming: 5 bases; J trimming: 6 bases; junction bases outside the gene matches: 3. Germline-derived CDR1 and CDR2 are ENHRY and SYGVKD. The CDR3 has 14 amino acids. In nucleotides, the CDR3 is TGTGCCATCAGTCCCGGGACAGGGGGCAATGAGCAGTTCTTC. Translated, it gives CAISPGTGGNEQFF.

This clonotype was seen many times. The V call is TRBV13, the J call TRBJ1-2; 7 bases match TRBD1. Germline lookup yields CDR1 PRHDT and CDR2 FYEKMQ (reference sequence). Unmatched junction bases numbered 8, after V lost 5 bases and J lost 8 bases. The CDR3 is 13 residues long. CDR3 in amino acids: CASSALDREGYTF. As DNA, the CDR3 is TGTGCCAGCAGCGCCTTAGACAGGGAGGGCTACACCTTC.

This chain links TRBV6-5 with TRBJ2-4; D is perhaps TRBD1 or TRBD2 (5 bases each). CDR3 length: 18 amino acids. In germline, CDR1 is MNHEY, CDR2 SVGAGI. V was trimmed by 2 bases and J by 0 bases, leaving 17 bases between them. CDR3 coding DNA: TGTGCCAGCAGTTACCGGGAATACAGGATTTCAGCCAAAAACATTCAGTACTTC. Amino acids: CASSYREYRISAKNIQYF.

This clonotype was seen only a few times. The rearrangement joins TRBV18 to TRBJ2-7; TRBD1 matches 11 bases. The J segment lost 6 bases and the V segment lost 3 bases, leaving 1 base of the junction unmatched. Germline values: CDR1 KGHSH, CDR2 LQKENI. The CDR3 spans 13 residues. The CDR3 coding sequence is TGTGCCAGCTCACCCGGACAGGGGGCCGAGCAGTACTTC. Translating gives CASSPGQGAEQYF.

For this clonotype: A junction end diverges from the germline sequence, so it may reflect a read error. The chain carries TRBV5-6 and TRBJ2-6; D perhaps matches TRBD1 (5 bases). Per the germline V gene, CDR1 is SGHDT and CDR2 is YYEEEE. CDR3 length: 17 residues. In DNA form, the CDR3 reads TGTACCAGCAGCACGAACCTAGGGGTCTCTGGGGCCAACGTCCTGACTTTC. Encoded protein: CTSSTNLGVSGANVLTF.

This clonotype occurred a few times. The chain links TRBV6-2 or TRBV6-3 to TRBJ2-7; D possibly uses TRBD1 or TRBD2 (5 bases each). The CDR3 covers 14 residues. Germline values: CDR1 MNHEY, CDR2 SVGEGT. Trimming left V 2 bases short and J 0 bases short, with 8 bases between. CDR3 nucleotides: TGTGCCAGCAGTTACGAGGGGTACTCCTACGAGCAGTACTTC. It codes for CASSYEGYSYEQYF.

The chain has TRBV29-1 and TRBJ1-4; no firm D call. This CDR3 is 11 amino acids long. Trimming took 4 bases from V and 4 from J, leaving 4 bases between them. CDR1 SQVTM and CDR2 ANQGSEA come from the germline V gene. CDR3 in amino acids: CSVGHNEKLFF. CDR3 nucleotide sequence: TGCAGCGTTGGCCATAATGAAAAACTGTTTTTT.